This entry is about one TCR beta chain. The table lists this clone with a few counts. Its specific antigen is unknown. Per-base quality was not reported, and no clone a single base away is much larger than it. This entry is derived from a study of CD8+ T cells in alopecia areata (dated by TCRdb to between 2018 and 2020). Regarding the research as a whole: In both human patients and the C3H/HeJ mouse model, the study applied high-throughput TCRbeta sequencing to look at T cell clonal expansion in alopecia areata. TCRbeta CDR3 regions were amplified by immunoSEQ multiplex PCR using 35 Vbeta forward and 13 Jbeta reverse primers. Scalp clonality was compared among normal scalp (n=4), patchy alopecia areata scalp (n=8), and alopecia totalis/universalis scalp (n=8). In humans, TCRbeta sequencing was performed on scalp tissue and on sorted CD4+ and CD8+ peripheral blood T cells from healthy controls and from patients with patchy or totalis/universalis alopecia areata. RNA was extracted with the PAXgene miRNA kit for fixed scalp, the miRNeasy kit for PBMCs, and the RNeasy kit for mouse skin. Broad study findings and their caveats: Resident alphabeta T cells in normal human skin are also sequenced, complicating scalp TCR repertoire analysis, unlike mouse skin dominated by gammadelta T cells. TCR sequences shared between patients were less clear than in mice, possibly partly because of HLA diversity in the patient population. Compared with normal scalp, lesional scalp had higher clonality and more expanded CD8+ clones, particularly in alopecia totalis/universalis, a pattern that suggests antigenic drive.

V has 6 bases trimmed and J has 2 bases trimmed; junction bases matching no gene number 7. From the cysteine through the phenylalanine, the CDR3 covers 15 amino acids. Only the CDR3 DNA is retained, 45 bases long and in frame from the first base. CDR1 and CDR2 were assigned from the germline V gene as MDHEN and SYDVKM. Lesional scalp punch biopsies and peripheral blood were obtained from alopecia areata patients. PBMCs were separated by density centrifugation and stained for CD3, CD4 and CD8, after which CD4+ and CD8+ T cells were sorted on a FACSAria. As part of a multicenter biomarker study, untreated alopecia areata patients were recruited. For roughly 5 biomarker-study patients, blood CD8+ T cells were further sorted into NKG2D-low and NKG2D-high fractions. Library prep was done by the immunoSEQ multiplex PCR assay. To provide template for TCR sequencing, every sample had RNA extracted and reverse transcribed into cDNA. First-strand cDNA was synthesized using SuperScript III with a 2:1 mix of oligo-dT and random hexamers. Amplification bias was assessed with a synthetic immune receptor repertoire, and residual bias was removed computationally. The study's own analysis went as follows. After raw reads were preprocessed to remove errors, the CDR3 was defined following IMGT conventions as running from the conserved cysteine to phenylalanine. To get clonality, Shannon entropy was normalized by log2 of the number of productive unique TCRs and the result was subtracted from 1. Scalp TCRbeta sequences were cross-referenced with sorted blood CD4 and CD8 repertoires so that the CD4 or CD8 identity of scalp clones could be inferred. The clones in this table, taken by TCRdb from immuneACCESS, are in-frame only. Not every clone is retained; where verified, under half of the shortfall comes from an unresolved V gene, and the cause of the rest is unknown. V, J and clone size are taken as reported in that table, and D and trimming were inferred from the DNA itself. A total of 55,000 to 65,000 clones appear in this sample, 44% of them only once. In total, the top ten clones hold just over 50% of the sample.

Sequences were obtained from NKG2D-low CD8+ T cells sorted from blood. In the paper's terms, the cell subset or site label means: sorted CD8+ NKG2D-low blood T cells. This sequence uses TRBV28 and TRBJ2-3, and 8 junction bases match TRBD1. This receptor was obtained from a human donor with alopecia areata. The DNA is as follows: TGTGCCAGCAGCGGGACAGGCCGAAACACAGATACGCAGTATTTT. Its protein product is CASSGTGRNTDTQYF.